Presented here are 26 T cell receptor beta chains from one specimen sequenced in a study of PD-L1 blockade in urothelial cancer. Libraries were prepared by immunoSEQ multiplex PCR; TCRdb keeps only in-frame clonotypes and omits some of them. The data contain some 67,000 clones, about 89% of them singletons. Here the sequenced sample was PBMCs, taken around atezolizumab (anti-PD-L1) treatment. The source of these receptors is a man between 60 and 75 years old with urothelial cancer.

The rearrangement links TRBV9 to TRBJ1-2, with 9 bases aligning to TRBD1. The CDR3 has 13 amino acids. V was clipped by 5 bases and J by 2 bases; unmatched bases: 1. Germline V gene lookup returns CDR1 SGDLS and CDR2 YYNGEE. CDR3 in amino acids: CASRGTGNYGYTF. Written as DNA, the CDR3 is TGTGCCAGCAGAGGGACAGGGAACTATGGCTACACCTTC.

This sequence joins TRBV2 and TRBJ2-7, with 10 bases lining up with TRBD1. The germline V gene has CDR1 SNHLY and CDR2 FYNNEI. V lost 4 bases to trimming and J lost 7 bases; unmatched junction nucleotides: 10. The CDR3 length is 15 residues. The CDR3 loop is CASSGRGGTGVEQYF. The DNA for the CDR3 is TGTGCCAGCAGTGGTAGAGGCGGGACAGGGGTAGAGCAGTACTTC.

The chain links TRBV2 to TRBJ2-2, with D maybe TRBD1 (6 bases). CDR1 and CDR2 (germline): SNHLY, FYNNEI. The CDR3 has 15 amino acids. V shed 6 bases and J shed 7 bases, with 18 bases lying between them. The CDR3 nucleotides read TGTGCCAGCAGAAGAAGGACCAGGGGAGTCGGGGAGCTGTTTTTT. Translated: CASRRRTRGVGELFF.

The V gene is TRBV18, the J gene TRBJ1-5, with 10 nucleotides matching TRBD1. The CDR3 consists of 15 residues. V was clipped by 2 bases and J by 6 bases; unmatched bases: 4. Germline CDR1 KGHSH, CDR2 LQKENI. The CDR3 loop reads CASSPDRGRGQPQHF. CDR3 bases: TGTGCCAGCTCACCAGACAGGGGGCGAGGTCAGCCCCAGCATTTT.

The chain carries TRBV6-1 and TRBJ2-7, with D perhaps TRBD2 (5 bases). From germline, CDR1 is MNHNS and CDR2 SASEGT. The ends were cut back, 0 bases at V and 5 bases at J, with 5 bases in the middle. CDR3 length: 12 amino acids. CDR3 nucleotides: TGTGCCAGCAGTGAAGCCGGGGACGAGCAGTACTTC. Amino acids: CASSEAGDEQYF.

The chain couples TRBV4-3 to TRBJ2-2; perhaps TRBD2 as D (5 bases). This CDR3 is 16 amino acids long. Trimming left V 5 bases short and J 5 bases short, with 18 bases between. Germline V CDR1 and CDR2: LGHNA, YSLEER. This CDR3 reads CASSYQRPSGTGELFF. DNA for the CDR3: TGCGCCAGCAGCTACCAGCGGCCCTCCGGAACCGGGGAGCTGTTTTTT.

This clone was observed a handful of times. V usage is TRBV28 and J usage is TRBJ2-3; 8 positions match TRBD2. The J segment lost 2 bases and the V segment lost 4 bases, leaving 5 bases of the junction unmatched. The CDR3 extends over 15 amino acids. CDR1 and CDR2 (germline): MDHEN, SYDVKM. CDR3 residues: CASSYAGGPTDTQYF. Written as DNA, the CDR3 is TGTGCCAGCAGTTACGCGGGAGGCCCCACAGATACGCAGTATTTT.

The chain couples TRBV6-1 to TRBJ1-1; D call uncertain. V dropped 2 bases and J dropped 7 bases, with 14 bases sitting between them. Germline values: CDR1 MNHNS, CDR2 SASEGT. CDR3 size: 14 residues. The CDR3 coding sequence is TGTGCCAGCAGTGAATACCGGCAGGCGAGTGAAGCTTTCTTT. It is translated as CASSEYRQASEAFF.

The CDR3 reads CASSFSGSYGFYEQYF. The DNA of the CDR3 is TGTGCCAGCAGTTTTTCCGGGAGCTATGGGTTCTACGAGCAGTACTTC. The chain carries TRBV27 and TRBJ2-7; a weak D match, TRBD2 (6 bases). Germline V gives CDR1 MNHEY, CDR2 SMNVEV (reference sequence). This CDR3 is built from 16 residues. V gave up 3 bases and J gave up 3 bases, with 18 bases separating them.

The rearrangement joins TRBV6-1 to TRBJ2-7; 11 positions match TRBD2. Per germline, CDR1 MNHNS and CDR2 SASEGT. V was pared by 5 bases and J by 3 bases, with 6 bases of the junction left unmatched. There are 15 residues in the CDR3. CDR3 amino acids: CASSSGTSGDYEQYF. The DNA for the CDR3 is TGTGCCAGCAGTTCCGGGACTAGCGGAGACTACGAGCAGTACTTC.

V gene TRBV5-1 combines with J gene TRBJ2-5; 10 bases align to TRBD2. With V trimmed by 0 bases and J by 2 bases, 1 base remained unmatched. The CDR3 extends over 15 amino acids. Germline-derived CDR1 and CDR2 are SGHRS and YFSETQ. The CDR3 nucleotides are TGCGCCAGCAGCTTGGCGACTAGCGGGCAAGAGACCCAGTACTTC. The encoded protein is CASSLATSGQETQYF.

By share of the sample, this clone is medium-sized. This rearrangement joins TRBV9 to TRBJ2-7; 7 bases are shared with TRBD1. Germline V CDR1 and CDR2: SGDLS, YYNGEE. Trimming at V came to 0 bases and at J to 7 bases, leaving 7 bases not matched to a gene. This CDR3 comprises 14 residues. CDR3 sequence (DNA): TGTGCCAGCAGCGTAGACGGCAGGGGGTGGGAGCAGTACTTC. Protein sequence: CASSVDGRGWEQYF.

V and J are TRBV7-2 and TRBJ2-5, with 10 bases aligning to TRBD2. Germline CDR1 reads SGHTA; CDR2 reads FQGNSA. The CDR3 is 17 amino acids. J lost 5 bases, V lost 5 bases, and 14 bases had no gene match. For the CDR3, the DNA is TGTGCCAGCAGCCCACAACACCTACTAGCGGGACTGGAGACCCAGTACTTC. Translated: CASSPQHLLAGLETQYF.

The CDR3 nucleotides read TGTGCCAGTATAAGGGGTGCTGAAGCTTTCTTT. It encodes CASIRGAEAFF. V and J are TRBV19 and TRBJ1-1; D may be TRBD1 (5 bases). Germline V gene sequence: CDR1 LNHDA, CDR2 SQIVND (reference sequence). CDR3 length: 11 residues. The V end lost 7 bases, the J end lost 6 bases, and 9 bases lay between the germline ends.

The V call is TRBV5-6, the J call TRBJ1-3, with D hard to call. The CDR3 is 15 amino acids. V dropped 0 bases and J dropped 0 bases, with 7 bases sitting between them. Germline V CDR1 and CDR2: SGHDT, YYEEEE. DNA of the CDR3: TGTGCCAGCAGCTTGGACGAGAGCTCTGGAAACACCATATATTTT. Its protein product is CASSLDESSGNTIYF.

The J gene is TRBJ2-5, the V gene TRBV6-5; 9 bases fit TRBD1. The CDR3 length is 15 residues. CDR1 and CDR2 (germline): MNHEY, SVGAGI. With V trimmed by 4 bases and J by 5 bases, 8 bases remained unmatched. The chain's CDR3 is CASSLTGTGMETQYF. The CDR3, as DNA: TGTGCCAGCAGTTTAACCGGGACAGGGATGGAGACCCAGTACTTC.

The gene calls are TRBV28 and TRBJ1-1, with D possibly matching TRBD1 (5 bases). V was shortened by 6 bases and J by 0 bases, with 8 bases between the two germline ends. This CDR3 spans 13 amino acids. Germline CDR1 reads MDHEN; CDR2 reads SYDVKM. CDR3 bases: TGTGCCAGCAGGACGGACATGAACACTGAAGCTTTCTTT. Translating gives CASRTDMNTEAFF.

This chain links TRBV6-5 with TRBJ2-2; possibly TRBD2 for D (6 bases). V was shortened by 4 bases and J by 4 bases, with 10 bases between the two germline ends. The CDR3 runs 14 residues. Germline V gives CDR1 MNHEY, CDR2 SVGAGI. The CDR3 is CASSSTRSTGELFF. CDR3 sequence (DNA): TGTGCCAGCAGTTCGACTAGATCCACCGGGGAGCTGTTTTTT.

The chain joins TRBV19 to TRBJ2-7; TRBD1 matches 7 bases. J was trimmed by 4 bases and V by 6 bases; bases with no gene match: 6. CDR1 and CDR2 (germline): LNHDA, SQIVND (reference sequence). CDR3 length: 13 amino acids. CDR3 sequence (DNA): TGTGCCAGTAGCCCGGACAGGAAGTACGAGCAGTACTTC. Its translation: CASSPDRKYEQYF.

This rearrangement joins TRBV7-8 to TRBJ2-2; TRBD2 aligns across 13 bases. The CDR3 loop spans 15 amino acids. Trimming removed 2 bases from V and 6 bases from J; junction bases left unmatched: 0. Germline V gene sequence: CDR1 SGHVS, CDR2 FQNEAQ. CDR3 loop: CASSLTSGGAGELFF. The DNA for the CDR3 is TGTGCCAGCAGCTTAACTAGCGGGGGGGCCGGGGAGCTGTTTTTT.

The chain is built from TRBV29-1 and TRBJ2-1, with D perhaps TRBD1 (6 bases). The ends were cut back, 0 bases at V and 0 bases at J, with 6 bases in the middle. The CDR3 has 14 residues. Germline-derived CDR1 and CDR2 are SQVTM and ANQGSEA. The CDR3 sequence: CSVEEGGSYNEQFF. The CDR3 nucleotides are TGCAGCGTTGAAGAAGGGGGCTCCTACAATGAGCAGTTCTTC.

The V call is TRBV21-1, the J call TRBJ2-7; TRBD1 is taken as the D call from the table, unchecked against the DNA. TRBV21-1 counts as a pseudogene. The CDR3 spans 16 residues. For the CDR3, the DNA is TGTGCCAGGGACTTCCCTACAGGGGGCGCCGGAAACGAGCAGTACTTC. Protein sequence: CARDFPTGGAGNEQYF.

The chain employs TRBV12-5 and TRBJ2-2, with a possible D match to TRBD2 (7 bases). Germline V CDR1 and CDR2: LGHNT, FRNRAP. V lost 1 base, J lost 11 bases, and 23 bases lay in between. The CDR3 spans 17 residues. The CDR3 DNA follows: TGTGCTAGTGGTTTGGGCCGGACCGGGGGGCCTAGTAGAGAGCTGTTTTTT. This codes for CASGLGRTGGPSRELFF.

The chain has TRBV7-9 and TRBJ2-6, with 8 nucleotides matching TRBD1. The germline V gene encodes CDR1 SEHNR and CDR2 FQNEAQ (reference sequence). The CDR3 totals 17 residues. V gave up 7 bases and J gave up 0 bases; unmatched junction bases: 8. The CDR3 is CASNVDRGSSGANVLTF. CDR3 bases: TGTGCCAGCAACGTCGACAGGGGATCCTCTGGGGCCAACGTCCTGACTTTC.

CDR3 residues: CASIHGGLQPQHF. In DNA, the CDR3 is TGTGCCAGCATCCACGGGGGTCTTCAGCCCCAGCATTTT. The J gene is TRBJ1-5, the V gene TRBV6-6; D might be TRBD1 (5 bases). V was cut by 7 bases and J by 6 bases, with 13 bases left in between. CDR1 is MNHNY, CDR2 SVGAGI, per germline (reference sequence). The CDR3 has 13 residues.

This chain joins TRBV6-1 and TRBJ2-7, with 9 bases aligning to TRBD1. This CDR3 contains 14 residues. Germline loops: CDR1 MNHNS, CDR2 SASEGT. Losses at the gene ends were 3 bases for V and 6 bases for J; bases not matched to a gene: 6. The CDR3: CASSDPDRGGEQYF. CDR3 sequence (DNA): TGTGCCAGCAGTGACCCGGACAGGGGAGGCGAGCAGTACTTC.